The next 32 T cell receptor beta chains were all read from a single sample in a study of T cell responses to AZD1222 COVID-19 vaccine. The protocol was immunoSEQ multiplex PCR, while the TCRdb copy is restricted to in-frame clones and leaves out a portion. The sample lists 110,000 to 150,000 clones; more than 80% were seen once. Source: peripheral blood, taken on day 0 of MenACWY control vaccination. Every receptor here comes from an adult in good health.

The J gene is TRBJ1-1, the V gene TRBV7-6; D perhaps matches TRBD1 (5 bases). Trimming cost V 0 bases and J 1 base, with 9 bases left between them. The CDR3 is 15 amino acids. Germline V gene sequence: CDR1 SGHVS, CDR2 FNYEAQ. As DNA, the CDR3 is TGTGCCAGCAGCTTAGCCGACAGTCCGAACACTGAAGCTTTCTTT. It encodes CASSLADSPNTEAFF.

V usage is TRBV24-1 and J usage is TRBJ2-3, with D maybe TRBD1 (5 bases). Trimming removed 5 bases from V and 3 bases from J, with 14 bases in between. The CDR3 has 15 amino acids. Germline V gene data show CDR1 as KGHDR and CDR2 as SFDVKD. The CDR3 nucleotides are TGTGCCACCAGTGCTGGCCAGGGCGGTACAGATACGCAGTATTTT. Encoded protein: CATSAGQGGTDTQYF.

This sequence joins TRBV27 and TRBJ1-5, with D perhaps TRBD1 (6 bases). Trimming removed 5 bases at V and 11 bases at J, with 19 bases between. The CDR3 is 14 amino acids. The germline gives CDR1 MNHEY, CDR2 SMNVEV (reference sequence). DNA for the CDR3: TGTGCCAGCAGTCCAGGGACGGGGGCAATAGCCCAGCATTTT. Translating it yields CASSPGTGAIAQHF.

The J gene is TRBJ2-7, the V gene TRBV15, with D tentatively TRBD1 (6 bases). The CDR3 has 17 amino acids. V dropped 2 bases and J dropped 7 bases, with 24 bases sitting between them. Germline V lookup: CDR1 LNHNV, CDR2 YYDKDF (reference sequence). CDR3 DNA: TGTGCCACCAGCAGAATAAGTAACAGGGCTGCCTACGGGGAGCAGTACTTC. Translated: CATSRISNRAAYGEQYF.

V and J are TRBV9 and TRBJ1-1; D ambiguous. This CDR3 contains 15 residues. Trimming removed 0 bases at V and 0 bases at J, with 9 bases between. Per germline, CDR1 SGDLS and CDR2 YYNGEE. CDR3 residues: CASSVGPGLNTEAFF. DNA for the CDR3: TGTGCCAGCAGCGTAGGTCCAGGCTTGAACACTGAAGCTTTCTTT.

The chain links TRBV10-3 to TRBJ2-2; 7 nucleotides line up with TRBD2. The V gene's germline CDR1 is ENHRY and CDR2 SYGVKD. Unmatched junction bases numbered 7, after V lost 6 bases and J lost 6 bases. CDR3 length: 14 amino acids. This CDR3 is CAIRTGGPAGELFF. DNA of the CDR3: TGTGCCATCAGAACGGGAGGCCCTGCCGGGGAGCTGTTTTTT.

The CDR3 spells CASSLAGSDYGYTF. The DNA of the CDR3 is TGCGCCAGCAGCTTGGCCGGCTCCGACTATGGCTACACCTTC. This chain joins TRBV5-1 and TRBJ1-2; unclear D gene. V was clipped by 0 bases and J by 3 bases, with 9 bases between them. Germline V gene lookup returns CDR1 SGHRS and CDR2 YFSETQ. The CDR3 is made up of 14 amino acids.

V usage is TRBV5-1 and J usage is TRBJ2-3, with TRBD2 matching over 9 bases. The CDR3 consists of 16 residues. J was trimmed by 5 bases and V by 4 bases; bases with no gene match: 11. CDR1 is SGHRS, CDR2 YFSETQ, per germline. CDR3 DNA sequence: TGCGCCAGCAGCCCCCGACCCAGCGGGGGGTTAGATACGCAGTATTTT. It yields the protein CASSPRPSGGLDTQYF.

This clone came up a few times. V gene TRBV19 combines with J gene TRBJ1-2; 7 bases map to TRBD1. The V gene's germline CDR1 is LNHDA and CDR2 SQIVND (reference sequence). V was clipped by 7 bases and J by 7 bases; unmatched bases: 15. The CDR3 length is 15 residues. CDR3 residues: CASTHGGGGKGGYTF. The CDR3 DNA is TGTGCCAGTACCCATGGCGGAGGGGGCAAGGGTGGCTACACCTTC.

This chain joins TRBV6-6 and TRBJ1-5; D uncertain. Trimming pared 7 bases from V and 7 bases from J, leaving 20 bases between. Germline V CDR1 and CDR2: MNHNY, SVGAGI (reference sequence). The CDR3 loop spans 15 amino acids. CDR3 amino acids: CASTLNKGLKQPQHF. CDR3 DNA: TGTGCCAGCACCCTAAACAAGGGTCTGAAACAGCCCCAGCATTTT.

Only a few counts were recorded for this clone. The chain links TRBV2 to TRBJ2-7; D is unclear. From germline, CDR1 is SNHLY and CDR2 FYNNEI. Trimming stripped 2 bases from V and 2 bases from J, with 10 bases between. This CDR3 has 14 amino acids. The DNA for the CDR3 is TGTGCCAGCAGTGAACTAGTCCCTCCCTACGAGCAGTACTTC. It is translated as CASSELVPPYEQYF.

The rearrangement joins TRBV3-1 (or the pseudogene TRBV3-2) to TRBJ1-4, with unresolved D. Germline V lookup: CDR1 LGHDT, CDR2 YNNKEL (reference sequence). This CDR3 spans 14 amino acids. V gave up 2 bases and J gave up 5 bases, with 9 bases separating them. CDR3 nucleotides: TGTGCCAGCAGCCAATACAGTGAGAATGAAAAACTGTTTTTT. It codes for CASSQYSENEKLFF.

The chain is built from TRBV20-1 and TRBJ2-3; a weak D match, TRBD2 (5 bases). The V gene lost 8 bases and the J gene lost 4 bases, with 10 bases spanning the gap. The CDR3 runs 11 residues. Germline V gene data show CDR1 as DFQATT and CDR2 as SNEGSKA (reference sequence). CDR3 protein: CSFLRADTQYF. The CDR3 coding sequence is TGCAGTTTTTTGAGGGCAGATACGCAGTATTTT.

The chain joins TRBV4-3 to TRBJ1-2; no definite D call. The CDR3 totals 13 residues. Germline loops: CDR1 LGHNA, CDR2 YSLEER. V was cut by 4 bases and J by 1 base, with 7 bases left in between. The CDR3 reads CASSRMGNYGYTF. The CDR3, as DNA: TGCGCCAGCAGCCGCATGGGTAACTATGGCTACACCTTC.

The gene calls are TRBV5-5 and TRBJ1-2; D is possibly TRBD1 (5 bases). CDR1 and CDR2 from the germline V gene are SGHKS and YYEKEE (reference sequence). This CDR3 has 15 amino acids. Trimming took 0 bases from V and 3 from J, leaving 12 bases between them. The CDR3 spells CASSLAGQADYGYTF. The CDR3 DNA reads TGTGCCAGCAGCTTGGCAGGGCAGGCGGACTATGGCTACACCTTC.

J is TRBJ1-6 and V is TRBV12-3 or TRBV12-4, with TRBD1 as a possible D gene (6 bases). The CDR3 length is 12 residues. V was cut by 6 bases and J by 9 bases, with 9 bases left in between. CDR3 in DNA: TGTGCCAGCAGAACAGGGTTTTCACCCCTCCACTTT. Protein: CASRTGFSPLHF.

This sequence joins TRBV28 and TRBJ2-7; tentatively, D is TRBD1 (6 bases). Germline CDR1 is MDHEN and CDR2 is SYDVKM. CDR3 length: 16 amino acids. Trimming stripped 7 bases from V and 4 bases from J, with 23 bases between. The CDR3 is CASTPTGIQGRYEQYF. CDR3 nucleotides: TGTGCCAGCACCCCAACCGGGATACAGGGACGGTACGAGCAGTACTTC. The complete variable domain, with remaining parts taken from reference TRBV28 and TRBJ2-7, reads DVKVTQSSRYLVKRTGEKVFLECVQDMDHENMFWYRQDPGLGLRLIYFSYDVKMKEKGDIPEGYSVSREKKERFSLILESASTNQTSMYLCASTPTGIQGRYEQYFGPGTRLTVT.

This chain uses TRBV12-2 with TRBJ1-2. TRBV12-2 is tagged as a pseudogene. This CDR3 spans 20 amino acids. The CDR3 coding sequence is TGTGCAAGTCTCGACGCGCTTGGTGGATACCTCCGGACGAAAAACTATGGCTACACCTTC. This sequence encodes CASLDALGGYLRTKNYGYTF.

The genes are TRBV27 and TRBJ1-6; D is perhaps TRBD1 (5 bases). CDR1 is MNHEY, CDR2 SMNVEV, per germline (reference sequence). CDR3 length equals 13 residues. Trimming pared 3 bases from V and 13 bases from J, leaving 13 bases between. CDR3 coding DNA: TGTGCCAGCAGTTTGGGGGATTACCACCCCCTCCACTTT. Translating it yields CASSLGDYHPLHF.

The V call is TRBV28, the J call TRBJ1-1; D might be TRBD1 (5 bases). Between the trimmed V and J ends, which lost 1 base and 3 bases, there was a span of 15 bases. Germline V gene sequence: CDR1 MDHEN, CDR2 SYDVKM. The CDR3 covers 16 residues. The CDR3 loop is CASSLSSWGMDTEAFF. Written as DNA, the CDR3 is TGTGCCAGCAGTTTATCGTCTTGGGGCATGGACACTGAAGCTTTCTTT.

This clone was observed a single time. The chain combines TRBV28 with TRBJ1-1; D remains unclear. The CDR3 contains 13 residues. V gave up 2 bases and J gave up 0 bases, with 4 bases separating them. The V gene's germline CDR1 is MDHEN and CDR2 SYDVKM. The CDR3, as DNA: TGTGCCAGCAGTTTAGCGATGAACACTGAAGCTTTCTTT. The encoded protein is CASSLAMNTEAFF.

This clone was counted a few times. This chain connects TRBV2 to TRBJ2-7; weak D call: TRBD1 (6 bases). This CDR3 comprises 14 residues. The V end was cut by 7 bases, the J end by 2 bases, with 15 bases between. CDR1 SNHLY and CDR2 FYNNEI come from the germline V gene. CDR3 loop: CASTPGQGPYEQYF. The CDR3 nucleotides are TGTGCCAGCACTCCGGGACAAGGCCCCTACGAGCAGTACTTC.

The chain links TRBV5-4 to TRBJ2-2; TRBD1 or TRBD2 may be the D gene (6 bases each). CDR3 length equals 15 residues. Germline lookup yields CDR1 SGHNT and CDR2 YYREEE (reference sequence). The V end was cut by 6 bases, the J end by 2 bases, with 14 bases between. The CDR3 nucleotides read TGTGCCAGCACGGGGGCCCCCTTTAACACCGGGGAGCTGTTTTTT. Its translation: CASTGAPFNTGELFF.

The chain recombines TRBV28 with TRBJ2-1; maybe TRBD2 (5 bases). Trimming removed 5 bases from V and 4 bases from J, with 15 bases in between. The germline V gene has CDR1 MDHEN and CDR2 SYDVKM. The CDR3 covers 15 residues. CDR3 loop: CASSPTLDPYNEQFF. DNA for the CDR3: TGTGCCAGCAGTCCCACACTAGACCCTTACAATGAGCAGTTCTTC.

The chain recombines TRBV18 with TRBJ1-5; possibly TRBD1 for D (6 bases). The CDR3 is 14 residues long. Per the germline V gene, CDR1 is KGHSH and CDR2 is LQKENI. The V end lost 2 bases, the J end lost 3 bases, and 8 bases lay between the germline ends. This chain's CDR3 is CASSPTGNNQPQHF. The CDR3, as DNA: TGTGCCAGCTCACCAACAGGGAACAATCAGCCCCAGCATTTT.

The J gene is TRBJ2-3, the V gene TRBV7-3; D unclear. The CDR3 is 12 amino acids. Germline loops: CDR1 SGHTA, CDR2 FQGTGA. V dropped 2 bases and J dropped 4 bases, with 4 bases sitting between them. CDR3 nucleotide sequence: TGTGCCAGCAGCTTAGGCGCAGATACGCAGTATTTT. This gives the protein CASSLGADTQYF.

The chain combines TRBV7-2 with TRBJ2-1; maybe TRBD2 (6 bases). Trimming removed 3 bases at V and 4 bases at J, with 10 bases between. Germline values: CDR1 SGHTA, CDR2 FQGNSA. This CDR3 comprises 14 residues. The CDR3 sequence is CASSFWGGYNEQFF. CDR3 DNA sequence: TGTGCCAGCAGCTTCTGGGGAGGATACAATGAGCAGTTCTTC.

The CDR3 reads CATSNPTGGASRQPQHF. The DNA for the CDR3 is TGTGCCACCAGCAATCCGACAGGGGGTGCGAGTCGTCAGCCCCAGCATTTT. This rearrangement joins TRBV15 to TRBJ1-5; 9 bases line up with TRBD1. The ends lost 4 bases at V and 6 bases at J; junction bases unmatched: 13. CDR3 length: 17 amino acids. CDR1 is LNHNV and CDR2 is YYDKDF in the germline V gene (reference sequence).

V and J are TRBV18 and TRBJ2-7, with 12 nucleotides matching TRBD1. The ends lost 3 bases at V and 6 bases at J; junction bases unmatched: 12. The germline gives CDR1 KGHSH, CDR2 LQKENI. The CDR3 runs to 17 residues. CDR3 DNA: TGTGCCAGCTCACCGGCGGGTTCGGGACAGGGGGCTTTCGAGCAGTACTTC. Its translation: CASSPAGSGQGAFEQYF.

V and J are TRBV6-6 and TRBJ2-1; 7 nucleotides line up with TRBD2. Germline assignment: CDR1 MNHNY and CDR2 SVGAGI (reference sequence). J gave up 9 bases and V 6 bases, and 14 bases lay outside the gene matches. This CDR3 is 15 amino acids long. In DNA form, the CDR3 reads TGTGCCAGCAGCCGGGTTAGCGGGTTTAAAAGTGAGCAGTTCTTC. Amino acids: CASSRVSGFKSEQFF.

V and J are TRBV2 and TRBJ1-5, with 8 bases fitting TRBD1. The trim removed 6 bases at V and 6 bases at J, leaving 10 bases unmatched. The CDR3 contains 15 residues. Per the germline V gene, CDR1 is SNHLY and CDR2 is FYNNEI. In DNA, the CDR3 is TGTGCCAGCAGCCAAGGACAGGGCGGTAGTCAGCCCCAGCATTTT. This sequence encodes CASSQGQGGSQPQHF.

CDR3 nucleotides: TGTGCCAGCAAACCCCAGGGACAGCAAATTAACTATGGCTACACCTTC. Translated: CASKPQGQQINYGYTF. This sequence joins TRBV19 and TRBJ1-2, with 7 bases identical to TRBD1. The CDR3 runs to 16 residues. From germline, CDR1 is LNHDA and CDR2 SQIVND (reference sequence). V lost 9 bases, J lost 1 base, and 14 bases stayed unmatched.